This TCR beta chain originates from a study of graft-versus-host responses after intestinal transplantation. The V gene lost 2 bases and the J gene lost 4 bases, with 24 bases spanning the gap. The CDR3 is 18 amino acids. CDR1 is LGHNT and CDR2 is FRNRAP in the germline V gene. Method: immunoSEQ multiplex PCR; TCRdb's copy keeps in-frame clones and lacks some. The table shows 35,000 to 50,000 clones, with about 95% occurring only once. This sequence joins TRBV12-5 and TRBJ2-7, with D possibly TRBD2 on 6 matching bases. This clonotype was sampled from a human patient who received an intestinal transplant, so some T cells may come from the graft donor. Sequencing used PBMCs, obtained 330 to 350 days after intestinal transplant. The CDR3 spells CASGLTAGPTVPGYEQYF. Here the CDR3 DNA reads TGTGCTAGTGGTTTGACCGCGGGACCGACCGTCCCGGGGTACGAGCAGTACTTC.